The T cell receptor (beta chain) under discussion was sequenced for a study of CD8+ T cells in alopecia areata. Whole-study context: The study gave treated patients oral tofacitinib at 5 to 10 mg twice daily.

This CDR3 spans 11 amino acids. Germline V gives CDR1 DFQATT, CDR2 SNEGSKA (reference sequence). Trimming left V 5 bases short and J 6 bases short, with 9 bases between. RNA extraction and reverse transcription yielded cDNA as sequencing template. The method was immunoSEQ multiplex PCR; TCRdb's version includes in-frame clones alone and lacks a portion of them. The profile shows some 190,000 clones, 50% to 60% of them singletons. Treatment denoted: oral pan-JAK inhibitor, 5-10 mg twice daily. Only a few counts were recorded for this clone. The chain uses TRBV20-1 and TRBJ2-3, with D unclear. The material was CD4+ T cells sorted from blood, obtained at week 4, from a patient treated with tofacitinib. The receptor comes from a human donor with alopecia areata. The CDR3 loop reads CSAPAPDTQYF. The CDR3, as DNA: TGCAGTGCTCCCGCTCCCGATACGCAGTATTTT.